The 16 T cell receptor beta chains below come from one sample, sequenced in a study of long-term antiretroviral therapy in people with HIV. It was version v3.0 of the immunoSEQ assay that was run at survey level. Assay used: immunoSEQ multiplex PCR; TCRdb lists only in-frame clones, some missing. The sample carries 13,000 or so clones, around 77% recorded once. The source was unsorted PBMCs, collected 1.3 years after starting antiretroviral therapy. Receptors were obtained from a woman between 18 and 30 years old with HIV.

The chain couples TRBV9 to TRBJ1-3; TRBD1 agrees at 9 bases. CDR3 length equals 18 residues. The V gene's germline CDR1 is SGDLS and CDR2 YYNGEE. V lost 3 bases and J lost 3; bases outside the gene matches: 13. The CDR3 reads CASSGLTGGSVFGNTIYF. The CDR3, as DNA: TGTGCCAGCAGCGGGCTGACAGGGGGTTCCGTTTTTGGAAACACCATATATTTT.

The V call is TRBV5-6, the J call TRBJ1-5; D not certain. Germline CDR1 SGHDT, CDR2 YYEEEE. CDR3 length: 13 amino acids. The V end was cut by 2 bases, the J end by 7 bases, with 10 bases between. The CDR3 bases are TGTGCCAGCAGCTTTTCGCTCGGGCAGCCCCAGCATTTT. Its protein is CASSFSLGQPQHF.

The chain uses TRBV11-1 and TRBJ1-2; D unresolved. V was trimmed by 2 bases and J by 8 bases, leaving 12 bases between them. CDR3 length equals 13 residues. CDR1 and CDR2 (germline): SGHAT, FQDESV (reference sequence). CDR3 nucleotide sequence: TGTGCCAGCAGCTTATTCGAAGAGAACGGCTACACCTTC. It codes for CASSLFEENGYTF.

The genes are TRBV15 and TRBJ2-3; perhaps TRBD1 as D (6 bases). V shed 6 bases and J shed 5 bases, with 12 bases lying between them. The CDR3 sequence is 13 residues long. The germline V gene has CDR1 LNHNV and CDR2 YYDKDF (reference sequence). CDR3 nucleotides: TGTGCCACCAGTTCAAGACAGGTAGATACGCAGTATTTT. Protein: CATSSRQVDTQYF. Full variable domain (rest looked up from reference TRBV15 and TRBJ2-3): DAMVIQNPRYQVTQFGKPVTLSCSQTLNHNVMYWYQQKSSQAPKLLFHYYDKDFNNEADTPDNFQSRRPNTSFCFLDIRSPGLGDTAMYLCATSSRQVDTQYFGPGTRLTVL.

The chain links TRBV7-2 to TRBJ1-1; D possibly corresponds to TRBD1 (5 bases). The V gene lost 5 bases and the J gene lost 0 bases, with 7 bases spanning the gap. CDR1 and CDR2 from the germline V gene are SGHTA and FQGNSA. The CDR3 totals 13 residues. The CDR3 nucleotides are TGTGCCAGCAGCCCACAGGTGAACACTGAAGCTTTCTTT. Translated: CASSPQVNTEAFF.

The CDR3 DNA sequence: TGTGCCAGCAGCTTGGACGGCAGGGTCGCTGAAAAACTGTTTTTT. It codes for CASSLDGRVAEKLFF. V usage is TRBV5-6 and J usage is TRBJ1-4; weak D call: TRBD1 (5 bases). The ends were cut back, 0 bases at V and 7 bases at J, with 13 bases in the middle. The germline CDR1 and CDR2 sequences are SGHDT and YYEEEE. This CDR3 is 15 amino acids long.

This clone showed up just a few times. V gene TRBV28 combines with J gene TRBJ2-7, with D perhaps TRBD1 (5 bases). Germline-derived CDR1 and CDR2 are MDHEN and SYDVKM. The CDR3 covers 13 residues. Trimming removed 5 bases at V and 5 bases at J, with 13 bases between. The CDR3 region has the DNA TGTGCCAGCAGTACCATTGTAGGGGACGAGCAGTACTTC. Protein sequence: CASSTIVGDEQYF.

V is TRBV7-2 and J is TRBJ1-1; D may be TRBD1 (6 bases). The CDR3 is 11 amino acids. Trimming shortened V by 2 bases and J by 10 bases, and 8 bases separated the two germline ends. CDR1 is SGHTA and CDR2 is FQGNSA in the germline V gene. CDR3 nucleotides: TGTGCCAGCAGCTTAAGAGGGGGAGCTTTCTTT. Its protein product is CASSLRGGAFF. Combining the CDR3 with reference TRBV7-2 and TRBJ1-1 gives the whole variable domain GAGVSQSPSNKVTEKGKDVELRCDPISGHTALYWYRQSLGQGLEFLIYFQGNSAPDKSGLPSDRFSAERTGGSVSTLTIQRTQQEDSAVYLCASSLRGGAFFGQGTRLTVV.

The V call is TRBV5-1, the J call TRBJ1-6, with D hard to call. V was pared by 0 bases and J by 10 bases, with 17 bases between. This CDR3 spans 16 amino acids. The V gene's germline CDR1 is SGHRS and CDR2 YFSETQ. The CDR3 protein is CASSLEARDRNSPLHF. The CDR3 DNA follows: TGCGCCAGCAGCTTGGAGGCAAGAGATAGAAACTCACCCCTCCACTTT.

The chain employs TRBV2 and TRBJ2-2; 11 bases fit TRBD2. After removal of 3 bases from V and 3 bases from J, the junction contained 6 bases not matched to a gene. CDR1 is SNHLY and CDR2 is FYNNEI in the germline V gene. This CDR3 is 17 amino acids long. This CDR3 is CASSERLAGHDTGELFF. In nucleotides, the CDR3 is TGTGCCAGCAGTGAGCGACTAGCGGGACACGACACCGGGGAGCTGTTTTTT.

Turning to this clone: The sample carries other DNA sequences with the same CDR3. The chain couples TRBV28 to TRBJ1-1, with TRBD1 identical over 8 bases. The J segment lost 3 bases and the V segment lost 5 bases, leaving 5 bases of the junction unmatched. Germline V gene lookup returns CDR1 MDHEN and CDR2 SYDVKM. This CDR3 has 14 residues. The CDR3 loop reads CASSLGQGHTEAFF. The DNA for the CDR3 is TGTGCCAGCAGTCTTGGACAGGGACACACTGAAGCTTTCTTT.

The V gene is TRBV30, the J gene TRBJ1-1; D is unresolved. In germline, CDR1 is GTSNPN, CDR2 SVGIG (reference sequence). Trimming left V 2 bases short and J 0 bases short, with 7 bases between. The CDR3 extends over 13 amino acids. The CDR3 here is CAWSLTLNTEAFF. In DNA form, the CDR3 reads TGTGCCTGGAGTTTGACTCTGAACACTGAAGCTTTCTTT.

The rearrangement uses TRBV2 and TRBJ2-1; no clear D. CDR1 is SNHLY, CDR2 FYNNEI, per germline. CDR3 length: 15 amino acids. Trimming left V 4 bases short and J 0 bases short, with 10 bases between. The CDR3 reads CASSAALISYNEQFF. In DNA, the CDR3 is TGTGCCAGCAGTGCGGCGCTGATCTCCTACAATGAGCAGTTCTTC.

A single count supports this clone. The rearrangement links TRBV5-6 to TRBJ2-4; 7 bases are a match to TRBD1. V lost 6 bases to trimming and J lost 1 base; unmatched junction nucleotides: 7. Germline CDR1 is SGHDT and CDR2 is YYEEEE. This CDR3 contains 15 residues. The CDR3 bases are TGTGCCAGCAAATTACAGGGGTTTGCCAAAAACATTCAGTACTTC. Protein sequence: CASKLQGFAKNIQYF.

A few counts support this clone. The chain joins TRBV7-2 to TRBJ1-5; D not resolved. The CDR3 totals 13 residues. V dropped 0 bases and J dropped 9 bases, with 9 bases sitting between them. The germline V gene encodes CDR1 SGHTA and CDR2 FQGNSA. The CDR3 region is CASSLARESPQHF. CDR3 sequence (DNA): TGTGCCAGCAGCTTAGCTAGGGAATCGCCCCAGCATTTT.

The CDR3: CASSRGQANTGELFF. Written as DNA, the CDR3 is TGTGCCAGTAGTAGGGGACAGGCGAACACCGGGGAGCTGTTTTTT. The chain uses TRBV19 and TRBJ2-2; 8 bases are shared with TRBD1. The CDR3 covers 15 residues. Germline values: CDR1 LNHDA, CDR2 SQIVND (reference sequence). J was trimmed by 0 bases and V by 4 bases; bases with no gene match: 1.